The 5 T cell receptor beta chains below were found in one sample sequenced in a study of monozygotic twins with inflammatory bowel disease. One entry per CDR3 protein, without DNA, is what TCRdb gives after re-calling the 5' RACE reads. The sample's table shows about 210,000 distinct CDR3 sequences. Sequencing was carried out using blood. The receptor source for this set is a human donor with ulcerative colitis or Crohn's disease, or a healthy co-twin of an affected twin (not recorded which).

V is TRBV5-1 and J is TRBJ1-3. The CDR3 extends over 13 amino acids. In germline, CDR1 is SGHRS, CDR2 YFSETQ. The CDR3 protein is CASSFDGENTIYF.

This chain links TRBV5-1 with TRBJ1-6. This CDR3 has 15 amino acids. Per germline, CDR1 SGHRS and CDR2 YFSETQ. CDR3 region: CASSSTGGGNSPLHF.

V gene TRBV27 combines with J gene TRBJ2-2; TCRdb selects TRBD2, and the lack of DNA leaves this call unchecked. Germline-derived CDR1 and CDR2 are MNHEY and SMNVEV (reference sequence). CDR3 length equals 15 residues. CDR3 sequence: CASSRSGLNTGELFF.

This chain uses TRBV5-1 with TRBJ1-4; without DNA, the TCRdb call of TRBD1 cannot be checked. The germline gives CDR1 SGHRS, CDR2 YFSETQ. The length of the CDR3 is 16 residues. The CDR3 spells CASSPGQGRTNEKLFF.

The V gene is TRBV12-3 or TRBV12-4, the J gene TRBJ2-2; TCRdb names TRBD1, which stays unverified in the absence of DNA. This CDR3 contains 12 residues. Here the CDR3 reads CASRHRTGELFF.